This entry is about one T cell receptor (beta chain). The data are from a study of blood T cell repertoires in COVID-19. Background on the study: The samples span acute and convalescent COVID-19 from the United States, Italy and Spain. Nucleic acid was either cDNA or gDNA, and it came from T cells, B-cell-depleted T cells, or PBMCs.

Per the original methods: Amplifying reference gene primers gave estimates of nucleated cell counts. Data came from immunoSEQ multiplex PCR; TCRdb stores just in-frame clones and leaves some out. The V and J calls and clone size were taken over from that table, and D and trimming were inferred from the DNA. Found here are over 100,000 clones, around 87% of them singletons; the top ten hold approximately 15%. The V end lost 6 bases, the J end lost 4 bases, and 12 bases lay between the germline ends. CDR3 length: 13 amino acids. This chain joins TRBV12-3 or TRBV12-4 and TRBJ1-2; D remains ambiguous. This TCR derives from a man between 50 and 59 years old with acute or convalescent COVID-19. The sequencing sample was made of peripheral blood. The CDR3 region is CASSSSRGYGYTF. The CDR3 coding sequence is TGTGCCAGCAGCTCTAGTCGAGGCTATGGCTACACCTTC.